The clone carrying this T cell receptor beta chain was seen ten or more times. Its matching antigen is unknown. The CDR3 end lies 3 residues beyond the end of the read and is filled in from the germline J gene. The V end was cut by 3 bases, the J end by 6 bases, with 10 bases between. The CDR3 extends over 13 amino acids. The germline gives CDR1 SEHNR, CDR2 FQNEAQ (reference sequence). Sequenced by immunoSEQ multiplex PCR; TCRdb stores in-frame clones only, minus some. The repertoire consists of 35,000 or so clones, none detected only once. Patients and controls were mostly of Caucasian heritage. This sample was taken from a study of T cell clonality in common variable immunodeficiency. The study, taken as a whole, reports: CVID subjects had higher TCRbeta clonality than healthy controls, most marked in about a third. Authors noted CVID clonality's cause needs subpopulation repertoire sequencing. Common variable immunodeficiency TCR beta sequences reportedly had fewer deletions and N-nucleotide insertions.

The sample consisted of peripheral blood mononuclear cells. The J gene is TRBJ2-3, the V gene TRBV7-9; D is uncertain. The TCR sequence derives from a person aged 18 to 75 in good health. The sequenced part of the CDR3 DNA is TGTGCCAGCAGCTTTTCCCAACTGGATACG. Translating it yields CASSFSQLDT. The full CDR3 is CASSFSQLDTQYF.